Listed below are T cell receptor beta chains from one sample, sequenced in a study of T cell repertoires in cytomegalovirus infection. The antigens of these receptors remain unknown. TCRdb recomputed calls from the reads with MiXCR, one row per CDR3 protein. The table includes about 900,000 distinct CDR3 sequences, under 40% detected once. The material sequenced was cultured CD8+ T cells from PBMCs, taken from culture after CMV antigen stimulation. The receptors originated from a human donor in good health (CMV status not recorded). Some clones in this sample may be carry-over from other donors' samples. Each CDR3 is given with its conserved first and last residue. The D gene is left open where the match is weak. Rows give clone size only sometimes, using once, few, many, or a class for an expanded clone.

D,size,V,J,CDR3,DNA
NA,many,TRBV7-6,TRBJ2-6,CASSSPGHPSSGANVLTF,TGTGCCAGCAGCTCACCGGGACACCCGAGTTCTGGGGCCAACGTCCTGACTTTC
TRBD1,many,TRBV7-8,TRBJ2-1,CASSLMGQGWYNEQFF,TGTGCCAGCAGCTTAATGGGACAGGGGTGGTACAATGAGCAGTTCTTC
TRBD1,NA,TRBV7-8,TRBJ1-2,CASRPGTVFGYTF,TGTGCCAGCAGGCCCGGGACAGTCTTTGGCTACACCTTC
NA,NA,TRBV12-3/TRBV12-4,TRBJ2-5,CVSSPVGETQYF,TGTGTCAGCAGTCCAGTTGGCGAGACCCAGTACTTC
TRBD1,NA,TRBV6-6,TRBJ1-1,CASSYPGQGAFF,TGTGCCAGCAGTTATCCCGGACAGGGAGCTTTCTTT
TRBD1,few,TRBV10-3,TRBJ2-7,CAITTGTGPYEQYF,TGTGCCATCACTACGGGGACAGGCCCCTACGAGCAGTACTTC
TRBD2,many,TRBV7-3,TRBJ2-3,CASSLTGSGEPILSTDTQYF,TGTGCCAGCAGCTTAACGGGTAGCGGGGAGCCCATTCTAAGCACAGATACGCAGTATTTT
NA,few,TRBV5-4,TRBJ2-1,CASSLAWQPGAYNEQFF,TGTGCCAGCAGCTTGGCCTGGCAGCCTGGGGCCTACAATGAGCAGTTCTTC
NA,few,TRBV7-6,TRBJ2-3,CASTDLGGTDTQYF,TGTGCCAGCACCGATTTGGGGGGCACGGATACGCAGTATTTT
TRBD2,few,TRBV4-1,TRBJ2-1,CASSQPGLAGAPSSYNEQFF,TGCGCCAGCAGCCAACCGGGACTAGCGGGGGCGCCCAGCTCCTACAATGAGCAGTTCTTC
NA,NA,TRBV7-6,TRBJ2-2,CASTHTGHGELFF,TGTGCCAGCACCCATACAGGTCACGGGGAGCTGTTTTTT
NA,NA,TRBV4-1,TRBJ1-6,CASSQETGPLHF,TGCGCCAGCAGCCAAGAAACAGGTCCCCTCCACTTT
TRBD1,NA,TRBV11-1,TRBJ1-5,CVSSPGQGLQPQHF,TGTGTCAGCAGCCCCGGACAGGGTTTGCAGCCCCAGCATTTT
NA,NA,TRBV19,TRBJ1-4,CASSPEQPTYEKLFF,TGTGCCAGTAGTCCCGAACAGCCAACTTATGAAAAACTGTTTTTT
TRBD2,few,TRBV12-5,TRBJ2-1,CASGHGGGNNEQFF,TGTGCTAGTGGCCACGGGGGGGGGAACAATGAGCAGTTCTTC
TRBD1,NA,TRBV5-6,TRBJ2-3,CASSFGTGVTDTQYF,TGTGCCAGCAGCTTTGGGACAGGAGTCACAGATACGCAGTATTTT
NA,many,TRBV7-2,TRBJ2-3,CASSPNSLPTDTQYF,TGTGCCAGCAGCCCAAACTCTCTTCCCACAGATACGCAGTATTTT
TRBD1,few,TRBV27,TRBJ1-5,CASRGQVNQPQHF,TGTGCCAGCAGGGGACAGGTGAATCAGCCCCAGCATTTT
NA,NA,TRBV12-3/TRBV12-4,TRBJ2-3,CASSFRNTDTRYF,TGTGCCAGCAGTTTCCGTAACACAGATACGCGGTATTTT
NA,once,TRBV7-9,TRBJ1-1,CASRHLGDTEAFF,TGTGCCAGCAGGCATCTCGGGGACACTGAAGCTTTCTTT
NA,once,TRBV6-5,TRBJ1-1,CASSYDGITEAFF,TGTGCCAGCAGTTACGACGGGATCACTGAAGCTTTCTTT
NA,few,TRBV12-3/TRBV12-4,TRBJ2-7,CASSFVPYEQYF,TGTGCCAGCAGTTTTGTCCCCTACGAGCAGTACTTC
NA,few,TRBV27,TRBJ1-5,CASSPRGKYQPQHF,TGTGCCAGCAGTCCCCGGGGGAAGTATCAGCCCCAGCATTTT
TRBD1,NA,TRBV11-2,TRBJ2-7,CASSPSGTGDEQYF,TGTGCCAGCAGCCCCAGCGGGACAGGGGACGAGCAGTACTTC
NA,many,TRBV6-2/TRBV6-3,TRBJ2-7,CASSYGVYEQYF,TGTGCCAGCAGTTACGGGGTCTACGAGCAGTACTTC
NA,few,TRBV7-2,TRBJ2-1,CASSKHRRGAENEQFF,TGTGCCAGCAGCAAGCATCGTCGGGGGGCGGAAAATGAGCAGTTCTTC
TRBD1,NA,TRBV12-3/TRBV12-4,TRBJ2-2,CASSLTGEAGELFF,TGTGCCAGCAGTTTGACAGGGGAGGCCGGGGAGCTGTTTTTT
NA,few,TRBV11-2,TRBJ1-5,CASSLRQYSNQPQHF,TGTGCCAGCAGCTTAAGACAGTATAGCAATCAGCCCCAGCATTTT
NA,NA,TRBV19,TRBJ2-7,CASSIAPDFGEQYF,TGTGCCAGTAGTATAGCCCCAGACTTCGGCGAGCAGTACTTC
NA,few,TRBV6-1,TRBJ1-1,CASSPHVRVRTEAFF,TGTGCCAGCAGTCCCCACGTAAGGGTTAGAACTGAAGCTTTCTTT
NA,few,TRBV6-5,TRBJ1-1,CASSYSWDMNTEAFF,TGTGCCAGCAGTTACTCGTGGGATATGAACACTGAAGCTTTCTTT
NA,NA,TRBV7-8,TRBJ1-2,CASSPRLGYGYTF,TGTGCCAGCAGCCCTCGACTAGGGTATGGCTACACCTTC
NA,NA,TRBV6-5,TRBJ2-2,CASSSGHGELFF,TGTGCCAGCAGTTCGGGCCACGGGGAGCTGTTTTTT
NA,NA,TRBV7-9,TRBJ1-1,CASSSRREFEAFF,TGTGCCAGCAGCAGTCGCCGGGAATTTGAAGCTTTCTTT
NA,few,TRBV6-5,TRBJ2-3,CASSYITGDTQYF,TGTGCCAGCAGTTACATCACAGGGGATACGCAGTATTTT
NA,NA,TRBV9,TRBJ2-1,CASSVGGGADNEQFF,TGTGCCAGCAGCGTAGGCGGGGGCGCGGACAATGAGCAGTTCTTC
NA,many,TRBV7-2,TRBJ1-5,CASSYHRADSNQPQHF,TGTGCCAGCAGCTACCACAGGGCTGATAGCAATCAGCCCCAGCATTTT
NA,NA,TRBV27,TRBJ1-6,CATRPGTAYSPLHF,TGTGCCACCAGACCCGGGACTGCTTATTCACCCCTCCACTTT
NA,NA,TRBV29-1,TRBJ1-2,CSVEDRQRPNYGYTF,TGCAGCGTTGAAGATAGGCAAAGGCCTAACTATGGCTACACCTTC
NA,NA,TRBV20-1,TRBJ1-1,CSARDGGWGTEAFF,TGCAGTGCTAGAGATGGAGGTTGGGGCACTGAAGCTTTCTTT
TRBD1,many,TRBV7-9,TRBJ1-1,CASSSTGDWTTEAFF,TGTGCCAGCAGCTCGACAGGGGACTGGACCACTGAAGCTTTCTTT
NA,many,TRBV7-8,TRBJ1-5,CASSLRDKRNQPQHF,TGTGCCAGCAGCTTAAGGGACAAGAGAAATCAGCCCCAGCATTTT
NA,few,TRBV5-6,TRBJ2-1,CASSLGAYYNEQFF,TGTGCCAGCAGCTTGGGCGCGTACTACAATGAGCAGTTCTTC